The clone carrying this T cell receptor beta chain has more than one count but fewer than ten. The CDR3 sequence is 13 residues long. CDR1 SQVTM and CDR2 ANQGSEA come from the germline V gene. The V and J ends lost 6 bases and 7 bases respectively, with 16 bases between them. The data were taken from a study of T-cell reconstitution after alpha-beta-depleted transplantation in children. The TCRbeta library incorporated unique molecular identifiers. In TCRdb, the PCR reads were re-called with MiXCR into one record per CDR3 protein. The data show about 500,000 distinct CDR3 sequences, approximately 30% seen once.

This chain connects TRBV29-1 to TRBJ1-5; D unclear. Sequencing was performed on PBMCs from the stem cell graft donor, taken from the stem cell graft. This TCR derives from a human donor who donated a stem cell graft to a child with aplastic anemia. The CDR3 is CSVGPQMGQPQHF. For the CDR3, the DNA is TGCAGCGTAGGCCCTCAGATGGGGCAGCCCCAGCATTTT. The whole variable domain, filled in from reference TRBV29-1 and TRBJ1-5, reads SAVISQKPSRDICQRGTSLTIQCQVDSQVTMMFWYRQQPGQSLTLIATANQGSEATYESGFVIDKFPISRPNLTFSTLTVSNMSPEDSSIYLCSVGPQMGQPQHFGDGTRLSIL.